The clone carrying this TCR beta chain showed up many times. What it binds is not known. The data were taken from a study of early T cells in non-severe SARS-CoV-2 infection. On the study more broadly: Sequenced material consisted of bulk RNA (from unsorted whole blood), and chains were unpaired.

Tagging with unique molecular identifiers was applied to individual cDNA molecules. A single record per CDR3 protein comes from TCRdb applying MiXCR to the 5' RACE reads. Of 80,000 to 95,000 distinct CDR3 sequences listed, roughly 15% are singletons. Regarding the study as a whole: VDJdb matching, biased toward anti-spike CD8 responses, missed private and CD4 specificities.

The sequence derives from an adult who was a healthcare worker with PCR-confirmed SARS-CoV-2 infection or an uninfected control (not recorded which). Sample: whole blood, taken at baseline.

CDR3 DNA: TGCAGTGCTAGGCAGGGGGCTGGAAATGAGCAGTTCTTC. As protein: CSARQGAGNEQFF. The rearrangement joins TRBV20-1 to TRBJ2-1; 8 nucleotides agree with TRBD1. Trimming at V came to 3 bases and at J to 7 bases, leaving 5 bases not matched to a gene. Germline values: CDR1 DFQATT, CDR2 SNEGSKA (reference sequence). The CDR3 spans 13 residues.